These 16 T cell receptor beta chains originate from one sample sequenced in a study of T cell responses to AZD1222 COVID-19 vaccine. Using immunoSEQ multiplex PCR, the repertoire was profiled, and TCRdb retains in-frame clones only, with some absent. The data hold some 120,000 clones, with around 90% observed a single time. This sample comprised peripheral blood, obtained on day 0 of AZD1222 vaccination. The receptor source for this set is an adult in good health.

The chain combines TRBV29-1 with TRBJ1-1; weak D call: TRBD1 (5 bases). V was shortened by 2 bases and J by 12 bases, with 16 bases between the two germline ends. The CDR3 runs 12 residues. Germline lookup yields CDR1 SQVTM and CDR2 ANQGSEA. CDR3 amino acids: CSVEYGVGTTFF. The CDR3 DNA is TGCAGCGTTGAATACGGGGTCGGGACGACTTTCTTT.

The chain uses TRBV29-1 and TRBJ1-1; possible D gene TRBD1, 5 bases. This CDR3 has 13 residues. Germline CDR1 and CDR2: SQVTM and ANQGSEA. V was clipped by 7 bases and J by 4 bases, with 16 bases between them. In DNA, the CDR3 is TGCAGCGGGGTCGGGGGATCGGTCACTGAAGCTTTCTTT. This codes for CSGVGGSVTEAFF.

The chain employs TRBV9 and TRBJ2-1, with a tentative D call TRBD2 (6 bases). Germline CDR1 and CDR2: SGDLS and YYNGEE. The CDR3 spans 17 residues. V was shortened by 0 bases and J by 2 bases, with 15 bases between the two germline ends. CDR3 in DNA: TGTGCCAGCAGCGTAGTTGCTAGCGACGGGCCCTACAATGAGCAGTTCTTC. This sequence encodes CASSVVASDGPYNEQFF.

The chain couples TRBV27 to TRBJ2-1; D gene unclear. CDR3 length: 12 amino acids. The germline V gene encodes CDR1 MNHEY and CDR2 SMNVEV (reference sequence). V dropped 0 bases and J dropped 6 bases, with 3 bases sitting between them. The CDR3 DNA is TGTGCCAGCAGTTTATCCCCCAATGAGCAGTTCTTC. Translation gives CASSLSPNEQFF.

The rearrangement joins TRBV18 to TRBJ2-7, with TRBD2 matching over 9 bases. Per the germline V gene, CDR1 is KGHSH and CDR2 is LQKENI. J gave up 7 bases and V 0 bases, and 10 bases lay outside the gene matches. The CDR3 spans 16 residues. CDR3 sequence reads: CASSPPGLAGVGEQYF. In nucleotides, the CDR3 is TGTGCCAGCTCACCACCAGGATTAGCGGGAGTCGGGGAGCAGTACTTC.

This CDR3 reads CASSIDRRTYEQYF. The DNA of the CDR3 is TGTGCCAGTAGTATAGATCGCAGGACCTACGAGCAGTACTTC. The rearrangement links TRBV19 to TRBJ2-7, with unresolved D. V gave up 0 bases and J gave up 2 bases, with 8 bases separating them. The germline gives CDR1 LNHDA, CDR2 SQIVND (reference sequence). The CDR3 totals 14 residues.

The chain couples TRBV12-3 or TRBV12-4 to TRBJ1-1; TRBD1 might be the D (6 bases). This CDR3 spans 12 amino acids. V lost 5 bases and J lost 11, with 15 bases in between. CDR3 sequence: CASSAWTAVAFF. The CDR3 DNA reads as TGTGCCAGCAGTGCCTGGACAGCCGTGGCTTTCTTT.

The sample holds one count of this clone. V and J are TRBV10-3 and TRBJ1-5; 8 bases align to TRBD1. The germline gives CDR1 ENHRY, CDR2 SYGVKD. This CDR3 is built from 14 residues. V shed 6 bases, J shed 2 bases, and the junction held 3 bases outside the gene matches. As DNA, the CDR3 is TGTGCCATCAGCCCACAGGGGGGCAATCAGCCCCAGCATTTT. Its translation is CAISPQGGNQPQHF.

CDR3 protein: CASSESEDYNFYEQYF. The CDR3 DNA sequence: TGTGCCAGCAGTGAGTCAGAGGACTACAATTTCTACGAGCAGTACTTC. The chain joins TRBV2 to TRBJ2-7; possibly TRBD2 for D (6 bases). CDR1 and CDR2 from the germline V gene are SNHLY and FYNNEI. This CDR3 region has 16 residues. Trimming left V 3 bases short and J 3 bases short, with 18 bases between.

The rearrangement uses TRBV2 and TRBJ1-6, with 8 bases identical to TRBD1. J gave up 4 bases and V 3 bases, and 2 bases lay outside the gene matches. The CDR3 has 15 amino acids. CDR1 and CDR2 (germline): SNHLY, FYNNEI. The CDR3 DNA reads TGTGCCAGCAGTGACAGGGGGCCGTATAATTCACCCCTCCACTTT. Residues: CASSDRGPYNSPLHF.

The chain links TRBV4-3 to TRBJ2-3; no clear D gene. Deletions cut 0 bases from V and 7 bases from J, with 14 bases between. The CDR3 length is 15 residues. CDR1 and CDR2 from the germline V gene are LGHNA and YSLEER. This chain's CDR3 is CASSQEGLAAHTQYF. For the CDR3, the DNA is TGCGCCAGCAGCCAAGAAGGGTTAGCCGCACATACGCAGTATTTT.

This CDR3 reads CASSEQRDQPQHF. The CDR3 nucleotides are TGTGCCAGCAGCGAACAAAGGGATCAGCCCCAGCATTTT. V is TRBV2 and J is TRBJ1-5, with D uncertain. CDR3 size: 13 residues. V lost 6 bases and J lost 5, with 11 bases in between. Germline-derived CDR1 and CDR2 are SNHLY and FYNNEI.

This chain joins TRBV5-4 and TRBJ2-2; D possibly uses TRBD1 or TRBD2 (5 bases each). With 0 bases removed from V and 0 bases from J, the gap between germline ends came to 9 bases. This CDR3 spans 16 amino acids. CDR1 is SGHNT, CDR2 YYREEE, per germline (reference sequence). Here the CDR3 DNA reads TGTGCCAGCAGCTTGGGGGGGAACGCGAACACCGGGGAGCTGTTTTTT. Amino acid sequence: CASSLGGNANTGELFF. Full variable domain (missing parts from reference TRBV5-4 and TRBJ2-2): ETGVTQSPTHLIKTRGQQVTLRCSSQSGHNTVSWYQQALGQGPQFIFQYYREEENGRGNFPPRFSGLQFPNYSSELNVNALELDDSALYLCASSLGGNANTGELFFGEGSRLTVL.

The chain links TRBV7-9 to TRBJ2-2, with 11 bases fitting TRBD2. The V and J ends lost 2 bases and 6 bases, in that order; junction bases with no gene match: 5. CDR3 length equals 16 residues. Germline loops: CDR1 SEHNR, CDR2 FQNEAQ (reference sequence). The CDR3 here is CASSLYLAGGSGELFF. The CDR3, as DNA: TGTGCCAGCAGCTTATATCTAGCGGGAGGTTCCGGGGAGCTGTTTTTT.

The chain couples TRBV12-3 or TRBV12-4 to TRBJ1-1; 8 bases line up with TRBD1. This CDR3 has 13 residues. Trimming at V came to 4 bases and at J to 4 bases, leaving 2 bases not matched to a gene. The CDR3 DNA reads as TGTGCCAGCAGTTATACAGGGGGCACTGAAGCTTTCTTT. It codes for CASSYTGGTEAFF.

This chain links TRBV7-9 with TRBJ2-7, with D perhaps TRBD1 (6 bases). CDR3 length equals 13 residues. Germline-derived CDR1 and CDR2 are SEHNR and FQNEAQ (reference sequence). Trimming left V 2 bases short and J 5 bases short, with 10 bases between. The CDR3 protein is CASSLQGTHEQYF. Here the CDR3 DNA reads TGTGCCAGCAGCTTACAGGGGACCCACGAGCAGTACTTC.